This T cell receptor beta chain is drawn from a study of T cells expressing NK-cell markers (dated by TCRdb to between 2020 and 2021). Study-level background: In sorted CD3+CD56+NKG2C+, CD3+CD56+NKG2C- and CD3+CD56-NKG2C+ T-cell subsets from eight donors, TCR beta-chain repertoires were profiled. Seven of the eight sequenced donors were HCMV-seropositive and one was HCMV-seronegative. The eight sequenced donors were randomly selected healthy volunteers, three men and five women. Illumina HiSeq 2000/2500, MiSeq or NextSeq was used to sequence libraries as 2 x 150 bp reads.

For sequencing, an Illumina HiSeq 2000 was employed. The TCR beta cDNA libraries were made using 5'RACE template switching, a step that added both a universal primer site and unique molecular identifiers. cDNA synthesis was primed from the TCR beta constant segment, followed by two successive PCR amplification steps. Per the source publication's procedure: MIGEC was used to demultiplex reads and group reads by UMI, and MiTCR was used to assemble and quantify clonotypes. To exclude erroneous sequences, any TCR cDNA sequence not supported by at least two reads was discarded. Downstream repertoire analysis used the tcR package, and clonotypes were matched across fractions by CDR3 nucleotide sequence plus V segment. Antigen specificity was annotated against VDJdb with VDJmatch, allowing one amino acid substitution in CDR3. The reads were reprocessed in TCRdb, with one entry per CDR3 protein sequence and no accompanying DNA. What appears here as the V and J calls and clone size reflects TCRdb's work, not the paper's. The sample's own table lists under 500,000 distinct CDR3 sequences. The top ten hold roughly 8% of the sample.

About this clonotype: Its binding antigen is unknown.

The CDR3 holds 14 amino acids from the cysteine to the phenylalanine. The protein alone is recorded here. The CDR1 and CDR2 encoded by the germline V gene are SGHTA and FQGNSA. The research as a whole found: Whether the expanded NKG2C-expressing T cell clones were specific for HCMV antigens was left unclear. In six donors, the dominant CD3+CD56+NKG2C+ clonotypes ranked among the top 10 CD8+ clonotypes, making up about 1.0-8% of CD8+ T cells. Those dominant clonotypes were again the most abundant among CD3+CD56-NKG2C+ cells in a handful of donors, at about 25-65%.

HCMV-specific IgG was detected in serum with a commercial ELISA kit to determine HCMV serostatus. Peripheral blood mononuclear cells were isolated from blood by Ficoll density gradient centrifugation. The TCR was taken from a woman between 18 and 75 years old in good health. This chain is built from TRBV7-2 and TRBJ1-5; as DNA is missing, the TRBD1 call by TCRdb cannot be tested. The sample consisted of blood T cells: a sorted CD56 or NKG2C T cell subset, CD4+ or CD8+ T cells, or bulk PBMC T cells (not recorded which). The CDR3 here reads CASSFSWENQPQHF.